This T cell receptor beta chain was documented in a study of chemoradiotherapy in HPV16-positive cancers. Across the study: Candidate HPV-specific clones and shared TCR motifs came from a couple of HPV16-positive patients. Study-wide findings and caveats: In HPV16-positive patients, HPV-responsive T-cell expansion tracked better recurrence-free survival. Candidate HPV-specific clones and E7-related TCR motifs grew in tumor during treatment.

The protocol was immunoSEQ multiplex PCR, while the TCRdb copy is restricted to in-frame clones and leaves out a portion. The profile shows 20,000 to 25,000 clones, approximately 90% of them singletons. V was cut by 0 bases and J by 5 bases, with 13 bases left in between. The CDR3 sequence is 15 residues long. Looked up from germline, CDR1 is MNHEY and CDR2 is SVGAGI. A word on this clone: Its specificity is unknown.

The TCR originated in a human donor with HPV-associated anogenital cancer. The chain uses TRBV6-5 and TRBJ2-5; D remains ambiguous. The sample was blood, taken from a patient who underwent chemoradiotherapy. The CDR3 here is CASSYSNSDRETQYF. CDR3 DNA sequence: TGTGCCAGCAGTTACTCGAACAGCGATCGGGAGACCCAGTACTTC.